The T cell receptor (beta chain) described here comes from a study of T-cell memory formation after mild COVID-19. The length of the CDR3 is 13 residues. Germline assignment: CDR1 MNHEY and CDR2 SMNVEV (reference sequence). The trim removed 5 bases at V and 10 bases at J, leaving 9 bases unmatched. This clonotype was counted a few times. Its cognate antigen is unknown. The authors produced TCR alpha and TCR beta cDNA libraries with sample barcodes and UMIs by 5'RACE using constant-segment primers. TCRdb redid the calling of the 5' RACE reads with MiXCR, one entry per CDR3 protein. The sample gives fewer than 650,000 distinct CDR3 sequences, 17% of which show up once; 8.1% is in the top ten. Whole-study findings and limits: Those CD4+ clones that contracted were mainly in CM and EM (CD8+ ones in EMRA). Clones that got smaller from day 15 to 85 had even CD4/CD8, while clones growing later tipped toward CD4+.

Material: PBMCs or a T cell subset sorted from them (not recorded which). The source is an adult woman who had mild COVID-19 (a few samples of this study predate the infection). Cell type and time point are not known. The chain is built from TRBV27 and TRBJ1-2, with 8 bases that match TRBD1. The CDR3 protein is CASSPAGQVSYTF. As DNA, the CDR3 is TGTGCCAGCAGTCCTGCGGGACAGGTCTCCTACACCTTC.